This TCR beta chain was found in a study of CD4 T cells in relation to SARS-CoV-2 and coronaviruses. Turning to the study itself: TCR beta CDR3s were sequenced after roughly ten-day antigen culture of PBMCs.

Between the trimmed V and J ends, which lost 4 bases and 2 bases, there was a span of 20 bases. Per the germline V gene, CDR1 is KGHDR and CDR2 is SFDVKD. CDR3 length equals 17 residues. This clone came up once. Its antigen is currently unknown. Before the COVID-19 pandemic, during about 2011-2019, CD4+ T cells were taken from unexposed donors. CD4+ T cells were isolated from the cells after roughly 11 days of culture. Unexposed-donor CD4+ T cells were probed with SARS-CoV-2 S/N and four cold-coronavirus spikes, cells permitting. The repertoire was sequenced with immunoSEQ multiplex PCR; TCRdb's copy has only in-frame clones and lacks some. The data contain 9,500 to 12,000 clones, over 65% of them singletons.

The sequenced material came from CD4+ T cells from PBMCs, cultured in vitro. This sequence originates from a human donor in good health. The chain links TRBV24-1 to TRBJ2-7, with a weak D call TRBD1 (6 bases). In DNA form, the CDR3 reads TGTGCCACCAGTGAACGAGCTAACAGGGCCCTCACCTACGAGCAGTACTTC. Protein product: CATSERANRALTYEQYF.